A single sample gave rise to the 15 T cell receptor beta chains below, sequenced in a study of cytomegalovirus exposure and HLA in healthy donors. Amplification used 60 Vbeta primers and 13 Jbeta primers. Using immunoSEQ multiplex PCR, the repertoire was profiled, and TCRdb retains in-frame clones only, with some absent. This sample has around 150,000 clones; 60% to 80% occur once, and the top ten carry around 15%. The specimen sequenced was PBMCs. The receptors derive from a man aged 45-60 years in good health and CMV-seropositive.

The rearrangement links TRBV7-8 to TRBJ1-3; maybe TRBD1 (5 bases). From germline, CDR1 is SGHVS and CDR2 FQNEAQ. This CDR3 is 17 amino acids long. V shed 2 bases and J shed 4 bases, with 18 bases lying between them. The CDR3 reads CASSLFLRGSGGNTIYF. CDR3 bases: TGTGCCAGCAGCTTATTTCTCCGGGGGTCTGGGGGAAACACCATATATTTT.

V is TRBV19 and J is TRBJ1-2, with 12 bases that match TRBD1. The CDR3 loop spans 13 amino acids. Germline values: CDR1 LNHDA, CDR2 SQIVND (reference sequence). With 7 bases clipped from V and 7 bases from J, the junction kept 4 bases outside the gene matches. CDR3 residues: CASTGDRGLGYTF. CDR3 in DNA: TGTGCCAGTACCGGGGACAGGGGGCTTGGCTACACCTTC.

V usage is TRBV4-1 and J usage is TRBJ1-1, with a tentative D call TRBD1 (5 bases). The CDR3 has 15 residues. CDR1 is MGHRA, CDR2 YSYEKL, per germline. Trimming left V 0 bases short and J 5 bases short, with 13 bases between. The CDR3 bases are TGCGCCAGCAGCCAAGATTTTCAGGGTGGGACTGAAGCTTTCTTT. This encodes CASSQDFQGGTEAFF.

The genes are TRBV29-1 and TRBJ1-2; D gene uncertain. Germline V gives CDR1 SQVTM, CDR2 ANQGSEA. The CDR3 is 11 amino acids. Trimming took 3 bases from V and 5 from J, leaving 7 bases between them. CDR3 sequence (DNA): TGCAGCGTTGATGGAGGGTATGGCTACACCTTC. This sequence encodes CSVDGGYGYTF.

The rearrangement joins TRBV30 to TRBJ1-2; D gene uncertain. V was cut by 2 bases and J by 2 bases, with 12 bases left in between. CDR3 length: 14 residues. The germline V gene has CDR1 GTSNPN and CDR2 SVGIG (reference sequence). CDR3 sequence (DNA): TGTGCCTGGAGTCCTCAAAGCCTCAACTATGGCTACACCTTC. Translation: CAWSPQSLNYGYTF.

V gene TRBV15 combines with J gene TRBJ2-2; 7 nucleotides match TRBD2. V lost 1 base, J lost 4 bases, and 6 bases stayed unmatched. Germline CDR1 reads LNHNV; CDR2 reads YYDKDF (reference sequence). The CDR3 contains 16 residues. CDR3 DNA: TGTGCCACCAGCAGAGTTCGAGCGGGGTTCACCGGGGAGCTGTTTTTT. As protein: CATSRVRAGFTGELFF.

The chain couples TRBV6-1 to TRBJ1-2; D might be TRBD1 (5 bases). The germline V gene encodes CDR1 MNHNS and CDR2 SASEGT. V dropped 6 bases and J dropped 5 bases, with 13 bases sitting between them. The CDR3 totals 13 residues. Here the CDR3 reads CASSLRGGYGYTF. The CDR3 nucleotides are TGTGCCAGCAGCCTTAGGGGTGGATATGGCTACACCTTC.

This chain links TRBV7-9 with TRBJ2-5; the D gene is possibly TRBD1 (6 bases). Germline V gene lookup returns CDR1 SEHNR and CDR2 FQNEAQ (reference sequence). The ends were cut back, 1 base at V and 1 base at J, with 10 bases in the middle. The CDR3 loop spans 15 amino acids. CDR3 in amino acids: CASSLGQASQETQYF. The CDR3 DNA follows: TGTGCCAGCAGCTTAGGACAGGCCAGCCAAGAGACCCAGTACTTC.

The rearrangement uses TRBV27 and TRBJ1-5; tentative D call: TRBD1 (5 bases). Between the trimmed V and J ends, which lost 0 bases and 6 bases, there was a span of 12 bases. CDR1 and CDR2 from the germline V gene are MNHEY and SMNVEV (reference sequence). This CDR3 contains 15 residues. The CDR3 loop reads CASSLSLGVAQPQHF. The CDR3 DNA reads TGTGCCAGCAGTTTATCTTTAGGGGTCGCTCAGCCCCAGCATTTT.

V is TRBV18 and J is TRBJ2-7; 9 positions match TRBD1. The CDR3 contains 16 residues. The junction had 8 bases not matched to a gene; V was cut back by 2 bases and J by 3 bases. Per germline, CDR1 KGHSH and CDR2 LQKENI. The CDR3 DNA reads TGTGCCAGCTCACCATCCCGGACAGGGGTACTCTACGAGCAGTACGTC. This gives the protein CASSPSRTGVLYEQYV.

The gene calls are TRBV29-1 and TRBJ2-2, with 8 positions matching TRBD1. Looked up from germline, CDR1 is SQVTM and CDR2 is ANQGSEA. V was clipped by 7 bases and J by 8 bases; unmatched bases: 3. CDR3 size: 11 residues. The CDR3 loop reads CSAGGRGELFF. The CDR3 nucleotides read TGCAGCGCAGGGGGCAGAGGGGAGCTGTTTTTT.

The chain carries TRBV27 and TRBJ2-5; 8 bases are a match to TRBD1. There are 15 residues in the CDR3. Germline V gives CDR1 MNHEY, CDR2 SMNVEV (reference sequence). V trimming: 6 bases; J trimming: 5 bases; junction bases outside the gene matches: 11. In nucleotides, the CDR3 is TGTGCCAGCAGGTTGACAGGGGAGTCTTCGGAGACCCAGTACTTC. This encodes CASRLTGESSETQYF.

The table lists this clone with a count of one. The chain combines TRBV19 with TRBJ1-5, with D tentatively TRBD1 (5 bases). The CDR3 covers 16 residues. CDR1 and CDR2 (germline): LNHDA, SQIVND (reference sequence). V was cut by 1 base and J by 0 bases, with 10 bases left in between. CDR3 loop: CASSIGRGYSNQPQHF. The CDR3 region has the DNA TGTGCCAGTAGTATAGGGAGGGGCTATAGCAATCAGCCCCAGCATTTT.

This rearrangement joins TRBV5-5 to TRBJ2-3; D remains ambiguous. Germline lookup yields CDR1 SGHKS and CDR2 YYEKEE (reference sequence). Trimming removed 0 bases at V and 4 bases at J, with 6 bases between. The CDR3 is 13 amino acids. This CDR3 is CASSLAVSDTQYF. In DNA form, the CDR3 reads TGTGCCAGCAGCTTGGCGGTCTCAGATACGCAGTATTTT. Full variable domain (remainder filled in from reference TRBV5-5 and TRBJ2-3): DAGVTQSPTHLIKTRGQQVTLRCSPISGHKSVSWYQQVLGQGPQFIFQYYEKEERGRGNFPDRFSARQFPNYSSELNVNALLLGDSALYLCASSLAVSDTQYFGPGTRLTVL.

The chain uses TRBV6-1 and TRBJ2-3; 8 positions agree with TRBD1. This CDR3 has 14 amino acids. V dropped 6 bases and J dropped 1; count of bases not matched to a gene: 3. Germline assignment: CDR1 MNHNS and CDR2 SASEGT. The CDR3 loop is CASRDRDGTDTQYF. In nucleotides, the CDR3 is TGTGCCAGCAGGGACAGGGATGGCACAGATACGCAGTATTTT.